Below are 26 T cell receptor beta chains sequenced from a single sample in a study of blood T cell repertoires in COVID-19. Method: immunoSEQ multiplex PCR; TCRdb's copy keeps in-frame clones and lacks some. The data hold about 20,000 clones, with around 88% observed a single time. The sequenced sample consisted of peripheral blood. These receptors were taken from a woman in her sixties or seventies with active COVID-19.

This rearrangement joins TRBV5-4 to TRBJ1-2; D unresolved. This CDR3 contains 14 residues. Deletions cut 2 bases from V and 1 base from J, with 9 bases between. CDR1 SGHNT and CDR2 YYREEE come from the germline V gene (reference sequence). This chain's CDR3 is CASSFDGFNYGYTF. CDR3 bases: TGTGCCAGCAGCTTTGACGGGTTTAACTATGGCTACACCTTC. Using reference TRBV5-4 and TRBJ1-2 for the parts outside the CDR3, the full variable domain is ETGVTQSPTHLIKTRGQQVTLRCSSQSGHNTVSWYQQALGQGPQFIFQYYREEENGRGNFPPRFSGLQFPNYSSELNVNALELDDSALYLCASSFDGFNYGYTFGSGTRLTVV.

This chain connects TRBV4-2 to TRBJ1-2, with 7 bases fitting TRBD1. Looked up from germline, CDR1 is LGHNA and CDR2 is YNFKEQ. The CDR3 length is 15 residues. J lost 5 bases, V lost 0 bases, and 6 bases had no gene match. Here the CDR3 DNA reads TGTGCCAGCAGCCAAGATCCCGGGACAGCTTATGGCTACACCTTC. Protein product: CASSQDPGTAYGYTF.

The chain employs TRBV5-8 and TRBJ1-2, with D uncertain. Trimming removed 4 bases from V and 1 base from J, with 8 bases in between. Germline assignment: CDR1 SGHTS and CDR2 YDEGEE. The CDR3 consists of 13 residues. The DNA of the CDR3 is TGTGCCAGCAGCGACACCTTTAACTATGGCTACACCTTC. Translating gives CASSDTFNYGYTF.

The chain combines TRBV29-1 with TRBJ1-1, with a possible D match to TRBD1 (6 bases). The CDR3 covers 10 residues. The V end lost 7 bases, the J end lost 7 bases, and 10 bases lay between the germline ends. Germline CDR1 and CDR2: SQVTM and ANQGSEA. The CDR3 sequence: CSARTDEAFF. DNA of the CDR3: TGCAGCGCCCGGACAGATGAAGCTTTCTTT.

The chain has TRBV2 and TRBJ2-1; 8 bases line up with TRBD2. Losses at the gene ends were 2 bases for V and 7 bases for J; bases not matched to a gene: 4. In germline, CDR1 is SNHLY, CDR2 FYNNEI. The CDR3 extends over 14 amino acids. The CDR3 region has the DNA TGTGCCAGCAGTGAAAGCGGGGGTTATAATGAGCAGTTCTTC. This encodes CASSESGGYNEQFF.

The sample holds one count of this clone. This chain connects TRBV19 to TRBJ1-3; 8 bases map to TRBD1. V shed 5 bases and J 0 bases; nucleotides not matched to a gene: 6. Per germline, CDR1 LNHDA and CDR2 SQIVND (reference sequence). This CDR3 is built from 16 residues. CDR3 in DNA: TGTGCCAGTAGTGCGGGACAGGCGAACTCTGGAAACACCATATATTTT. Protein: CASSAGQANSGNTIYF.

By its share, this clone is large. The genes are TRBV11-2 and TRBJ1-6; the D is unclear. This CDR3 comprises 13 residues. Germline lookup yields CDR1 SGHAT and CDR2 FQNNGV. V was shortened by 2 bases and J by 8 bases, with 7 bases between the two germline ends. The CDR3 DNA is TGTGCCAGCAGCTTAAGCGTGGATTCACCCCTCCACTTT. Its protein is CASSLSVDSPLHF.

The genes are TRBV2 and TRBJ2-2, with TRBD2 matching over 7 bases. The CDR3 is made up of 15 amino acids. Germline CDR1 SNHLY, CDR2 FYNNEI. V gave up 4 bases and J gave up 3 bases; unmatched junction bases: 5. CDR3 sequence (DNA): TGTGCCAGCAGTGCCTCTGGGGGGGACACCGGGGAGCTGTTTTTT. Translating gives CASSASGGDTGELFF.

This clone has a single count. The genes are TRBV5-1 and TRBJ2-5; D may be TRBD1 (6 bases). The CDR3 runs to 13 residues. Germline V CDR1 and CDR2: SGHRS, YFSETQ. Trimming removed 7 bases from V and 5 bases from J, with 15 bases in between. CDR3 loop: CASARGTQETQYF. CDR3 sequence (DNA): TGCGCCAGCGCGAGAGGGACACAGGAGACCCAGTACTTC. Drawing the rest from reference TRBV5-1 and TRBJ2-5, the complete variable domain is KAGVTQTPRYLIKTRGQQVTLSCSPISGHRSVSWYQQTPGQGLQFLFEYFSETQRNKGNFPGRFSGRQFSNSRSEMNVSTLELGDSALYLCASARGTQETQYFGPGTRLLVL.

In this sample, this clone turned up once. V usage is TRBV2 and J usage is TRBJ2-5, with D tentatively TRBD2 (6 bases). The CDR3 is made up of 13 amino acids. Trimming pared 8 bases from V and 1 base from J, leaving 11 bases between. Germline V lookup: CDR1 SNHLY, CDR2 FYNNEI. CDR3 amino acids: CASSRDFQETQYF. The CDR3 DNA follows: TGTGCCAGCTCCCGGGACTTCCAAGAGACCCAGTACTTC.

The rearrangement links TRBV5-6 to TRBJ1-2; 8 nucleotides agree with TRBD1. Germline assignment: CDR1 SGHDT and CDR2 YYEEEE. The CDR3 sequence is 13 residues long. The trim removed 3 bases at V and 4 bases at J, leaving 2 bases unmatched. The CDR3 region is CASSWQGAYGYTF. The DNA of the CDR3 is TGTGCCAGCAGCTGGCAGGGGGCCTATGGCTACACCTTC.

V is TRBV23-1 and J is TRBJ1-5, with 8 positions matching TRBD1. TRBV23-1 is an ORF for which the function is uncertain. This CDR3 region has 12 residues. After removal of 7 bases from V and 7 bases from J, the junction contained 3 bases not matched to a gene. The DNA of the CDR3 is TGCGCCAGCAAACCAGGGGGCCAGCCCCAGCATTTT. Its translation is CASKPGGQPQHF.

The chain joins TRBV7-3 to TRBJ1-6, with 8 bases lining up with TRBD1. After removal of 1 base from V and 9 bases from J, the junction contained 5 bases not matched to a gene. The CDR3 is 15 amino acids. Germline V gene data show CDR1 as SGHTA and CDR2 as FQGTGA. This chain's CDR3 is CASSLIGQGGSPLHF. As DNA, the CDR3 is TGTGCCAGCAGCTTAATCGGACAGGGTGGTTCACCCCTCCACTTT.

The CDR3 loop is CASSQRGRGQGIEKLFF. CDR3 DNA: TGCGCCAGCAGCCAAAGGGGGCGAGGACAGGGGATTGAAAAACTGTTTTTT. V gene TRBV4-1 combines with J gene TRBJ1-4, with 9 bases identical to TRBD1. Trimming cost V 2 bases and J 7 bases; bases outside gene matches: 11. Germline CDR1 MGHRA, CDR2 YSYEKL. This CDR3 has 17 amino acids.

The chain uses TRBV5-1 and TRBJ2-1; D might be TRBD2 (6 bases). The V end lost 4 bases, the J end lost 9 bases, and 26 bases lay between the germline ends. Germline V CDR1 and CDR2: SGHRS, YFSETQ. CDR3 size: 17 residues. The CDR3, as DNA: TGCGCCAGCAGCGCAAATCCGGGGTCCCAATTCGGGGGTGAGCAGTTCTTC. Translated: CASSANPGSQFGGEQFF. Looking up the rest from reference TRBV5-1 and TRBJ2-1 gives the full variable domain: KAGVTQTPRYLIKTRGQQVTLSCSPISGHRSVSWYQQTPGQGLQFLFEYFSETQRNKGNFPGRFSGRQFSNSRSEMNVSTLELGDSALYLCASSANPGSQFGGEQFFGPGTRLTVL.

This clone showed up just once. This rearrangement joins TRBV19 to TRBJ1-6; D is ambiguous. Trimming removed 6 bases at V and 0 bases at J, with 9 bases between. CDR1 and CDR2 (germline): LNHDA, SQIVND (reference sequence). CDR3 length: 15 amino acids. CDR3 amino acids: CASRDGSSYNSPLHF. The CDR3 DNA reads TGTGCCAGTAGGGACGGGAGCTCCTATAATTCACCCCTCCACTTT.

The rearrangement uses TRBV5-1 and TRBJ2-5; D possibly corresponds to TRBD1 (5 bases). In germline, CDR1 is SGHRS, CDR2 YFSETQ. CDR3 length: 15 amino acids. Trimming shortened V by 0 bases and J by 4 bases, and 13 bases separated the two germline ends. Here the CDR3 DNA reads TGCGCCAGCAGCTTGGCAGCAGGGCTGGGAGAGACCCAGTACTTC. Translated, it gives CASSLAAGLGETQYF.

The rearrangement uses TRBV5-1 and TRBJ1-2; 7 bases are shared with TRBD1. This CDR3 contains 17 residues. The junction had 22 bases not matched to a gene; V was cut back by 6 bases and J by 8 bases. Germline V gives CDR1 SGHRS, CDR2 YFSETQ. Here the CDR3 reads CASIPAPLGGAGRGYTF. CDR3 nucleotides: TGCGCCAGCATCCCCGCTCCCCTAGGGGGCGCGGGGAGAGGCTACACCTTC.

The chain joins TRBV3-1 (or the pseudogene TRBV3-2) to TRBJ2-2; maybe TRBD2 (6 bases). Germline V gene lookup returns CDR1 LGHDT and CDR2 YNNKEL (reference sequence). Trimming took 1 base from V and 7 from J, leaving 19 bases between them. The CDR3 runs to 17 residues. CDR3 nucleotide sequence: TGTGCCAGCAGCCAAGCCGACGGAGTACTCGGGGGCGGGGAGCTGTTTTTT. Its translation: CASSQADGVLGGGELFF.

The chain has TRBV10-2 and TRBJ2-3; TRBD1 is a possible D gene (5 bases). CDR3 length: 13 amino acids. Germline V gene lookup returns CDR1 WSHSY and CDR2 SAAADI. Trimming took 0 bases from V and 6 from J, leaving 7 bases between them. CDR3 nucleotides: TGCGCCAGCAGTGAGTCGTACAGGGATACGCAGTATTTT. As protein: CASSESYRDTQYF.

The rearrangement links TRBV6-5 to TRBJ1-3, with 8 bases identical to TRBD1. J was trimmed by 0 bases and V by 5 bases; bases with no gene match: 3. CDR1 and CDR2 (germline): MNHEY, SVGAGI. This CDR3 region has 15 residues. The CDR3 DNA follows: TGTGCCAGCAGTACGACAGGGGACTCTGGAAACACCATATATTTT. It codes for CASSTTGDSGNTIYF.

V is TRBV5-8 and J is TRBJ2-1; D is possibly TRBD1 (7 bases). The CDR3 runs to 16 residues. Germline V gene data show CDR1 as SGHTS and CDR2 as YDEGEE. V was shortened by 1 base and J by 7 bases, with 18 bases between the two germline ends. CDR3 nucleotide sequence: TGTGCCAGCAGCTTGAGCGATGCAGGGGGGCGAAATGAGCAGTTCTTC. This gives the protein CASSLSDAGGRNEQFF.

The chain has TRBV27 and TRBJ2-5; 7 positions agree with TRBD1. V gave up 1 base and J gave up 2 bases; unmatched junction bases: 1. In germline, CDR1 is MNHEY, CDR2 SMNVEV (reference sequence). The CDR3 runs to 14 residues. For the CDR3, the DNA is TGTGCCAGCAGTTTATTGGGACAGCAAGAGACCCAGTACTTC. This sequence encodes CASSLLGQQETQYF.

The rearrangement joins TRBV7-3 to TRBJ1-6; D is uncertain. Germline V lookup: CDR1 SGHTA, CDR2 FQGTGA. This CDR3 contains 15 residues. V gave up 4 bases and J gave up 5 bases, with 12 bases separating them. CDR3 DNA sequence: TGTGCCAGCAGCTCCACACCCGCAGATAATTCACCCCTCCACTTT. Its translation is CASSSTPADNSPLHF. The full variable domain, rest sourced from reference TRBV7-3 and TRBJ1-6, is GAGVSQTPSNKVTEKGKYVELRCDPISGHTALYWYRQSLGQGPEFLIYFQGTGAADDSGLPNDRFFAVRPEGSVSTLKIQRTERGDSAVYLCASSSTPADNSPLHFGNGTRLTVT.

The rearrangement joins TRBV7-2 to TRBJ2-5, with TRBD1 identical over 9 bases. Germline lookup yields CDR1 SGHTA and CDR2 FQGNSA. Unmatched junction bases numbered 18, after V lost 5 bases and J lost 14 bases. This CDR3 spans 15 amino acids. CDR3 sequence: CASSPRDRAISNSYF. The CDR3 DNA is TGTGCCAGCAGCCCACGGGACAGGGCCATTTCCAATTCCTACTTC.

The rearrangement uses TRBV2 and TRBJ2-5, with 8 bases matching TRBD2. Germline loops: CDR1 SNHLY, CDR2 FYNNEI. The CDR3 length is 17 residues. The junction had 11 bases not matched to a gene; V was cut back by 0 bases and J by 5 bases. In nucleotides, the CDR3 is TGTGCCAGCAGTGAAGCGAACTCCGGGGGGGCCGGGGAGACCCAGTACTTC. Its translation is CASSEANSGGAGETQYF.